This T cell receptor (beta chain) was recovered during a study of T cells in localized non-small cell lung cancer. Study results and limitations: Longer overall survival was associated with a higher density of T cells in the blood. Owing to sequencing of a solitary tumor region, heterogeneity cannot be discounted. Researchers found a median about 53 of the top 100 tumor clones in adjacent lung. Uninvolved adjacent lung showed higher T cell clonality than tumor.

This clone was detected once. Its cognate antigen is unknown. With 4 bases removed from V and 3 bases from J, the gap between germline ends came to 34 bases. Germline CDR1 MDHEN, CDR2 SYDVKM. The CDR3 loop spans 21 amino acids. Profiling relied on immunoSEQ multiplex PCR, and the TCRdb table lists in-frame clones only, not all of them. The sample lists some 80,000 clones; roughly 81% were seen once. This clonotype originated in a man between 40 and 69 years old with stage I lung adenocarcinoma. The sample here was peripheral blood, taken before any cancer treatment. V and J are TRBV28 and TRBJ2-7, with D unresolved. DNA for the CDR3: TGTGCCAGCAGTTCAACCCCCGGCGGTCAGCGCTCAAAAGGGTACTACTACGAGCAGTACTTC. This encodes CASSSTPGGQRSKGYYYEQYF. The full variable domain, its missing parts supplied by reference TRBV28 and TRBJ2-7, is DVKVTQSSRYLVKRTGEKVFLECVQDMDHENMFWYRQDPGLGLRLIYFSYDVKMKEKGDIPEGYSVSREKKERFSLILESASTNQTSMYLCASSSTPGGQRSKGYYYEQYFGPGTRLTVT.